This T cell receptor beta chain stems from a study of T cell repertoires in cytomegalovirus infection. The V gene's germline CDR1 is LNHNV and CDR2 YYDKDF (reference sequence). Trimming shortened V by 1 base and J by 9 bases, and 7 bases separated the two germline ends. The CDR3 totals 12 residues. TCRdb processed the reads anew with MiXCR; each CDR3 protein has one entry. The sample holds approximately 630,000 distinct CDR3 sequences, 20% to 25% seen once. The chain has TRBV15 and TRBJ2-4, with a weak D call TRBD1 (5 bases). The source of this sequence is a human donor in good health (CMV status not recorded). Some clones in this sample may be carry-over from other donors' samples. Sequencing input: CD8+ T cells from PBMCs. The CDR3 nucleotides read TGTGCCACCAGCAGAGGTGGGGCCATTCAGTACTTC. Translating gives CATSRGGAIQYF.